This T cell receptor (beta chain) appears in the sequencing data of a study of blood T cell repertoires in COVID-19. Study-level information: There were acute and convalescent COVID-19 samples, and they came from the United States, Italy and Spain. The analysed material was cDNA or gDNA that came from T cells, B-cell-depleted T cells, or PBMCs.

Per the original data handling: Nucleated cell counts were estimated from reference gene primer amplification. The table came from immunoSEQ multiplex PCR; TCRdb's copy has only in-frame clones and leaves some out. V and J calls and clone size are those listed in that table; D and trimming were worked out from the DNA. The sample gives 150,000 to 250,000 clones, around 80% of which show up once; about 6.9% is in the top ten. The length of the CDR3 is 15 residues. V was shortened by 5 bases and J by 0 bases, with 11 bases between the two germline ends. Per germline, CDR1 LNHDA and CDR2 SQIVND (reference sequence). Only a few counts were recorded for this clone.

The chain joins TRBV19 to TRBJ2-1; possibly TRBD2 for D (6 bases). This TCR was recovered from a human donor with acute or convalescent COVID-19. The donor label of this sample is uncertain. The material sequenced was peripheral blood. CDR3 DNA: TGTGCCAGTAGTCGGACCGGGGGCTCCTACAATGAGCAGTTCTTC. Translating it yields CASSRTGGSYNEQFF. Supplemented by reference TRBV19 and TRBJ2-1, the full variable domain reads DGGITQSPKYLFRKEGQNVTLSCEQNLNHDAMYWYRQDPGQGLRLIYYSQIVNDFQKGDIAEGYSVSREKKESFPLTVTSAQKNPTAFYLCASSRTGGSYNEQFFGPGTRLTVL.